This T cell receptor beta chain appears in the sequencing data of a study of cytomegalovirus exposure and HLA in healthy donors (dated by TCRdb to between 2016 and 2019). With respect to the entire study: In an earlier analysis of 587 of the donors, approximately 260 Gb of sequence data and some 120 million unique TCR beta sequences from roughly 200 million T cells were reported. The study combined high-throughput TCR immunosequencing, statistical association of individual TCRs with disease status, and machine learning to predict cytomegalovirus infection status. Genome-wide SNP genotypes for about three fifths of the roughly 700 donors were used in a later genetic analysis, which treated that subset as a discovery cohort. To decide whether each TCR beta V gene segment behaved as functional or pseudogenic, an earlier analysis of several hundred of the donors relied on high-throughput TCR beta sequencing. The study aimed to test whether signatures of past pathogen exposure could be identified by cataloging public T cell receptors. Donor age, sex, ethnicity and CMV serostatus were compiled alongside the repertoire data. An early release that covered some 630 HLA-typed donors contained about 290 gigabases of sequencing data and around 80 million unique TCR sequences. The number of typed donors differed by locus: roughly 629-640 for A, B, C, DRB1 and DQB1; approximately 540 for DQA1; approximately 600 for DPA1; and around 450 for DPB1. HLA typing covered class I and class II loci at four-digit resolution. Besides the first cohort of roughly 660 subjects, a separate validation cohort made up of 95 to 150 different subjects was used. A later analysis re-examined previously published TCR beta repertoires from more than 650 donors and added high-resolution HLA genotyping to investigate patterns of TCR occurrence. Every repertoire in the discovery cohort had been generated on one and the same sequencing platform. The later analysis used no new phenotypic data to find candidate immune exposures, relying instead on TCR beta sequences and their occurrence across donors. Among 398 genotyped donors of the cohort, an average of about 240,000 unique TCR beta nucleotide sequences were sequenced per donor, around a sixth of them non-productive. About five DR-DQ haplotypes were handled as single units for association and clustering, since linkage in the cohort was strong. Of the roughly 400 genotyped donors, 65% to 90% fell in the genetic ancestry cluster associated with self-reported Caucasian donors. The T cell repertoires of roughly 660 subjects were profiled by immunosequencing and related to cytomegalovirus serostatus. The investigation overall reported the following: In both the original and validation cohorts, the classifier was reported to diagnose cytomegalovirus status with high specificity and sensitivity. Because HLA typing was missing for some donors at each locus, association tests included only the typed subset. Broadly in line with IMGT annotations, most TCR beta V segments showed up in productive rearrangements about 87% or about 30% of the time in an earlier analysis of approximately 600 of the donors. Most CMV-associated TCR beta chains appeared to be HLA-restricted in a later analysis, and the HLA associations seemed to be driven largely by CMV exposure. Because the 87-base-pair reads could not distinguish some IMGT-functional V segments, including TRBV6-2 and TRBV6-3, those segments were excluded. It was suggested by the authors that the approach could potentially be generalized to other disease states and immunological phenotypes. The study gave a list of about 150 TCR beta chains associated with cytomegalovirus. In a later analysis, some 18,000 TCR beta sequences were associated with specific HLA alleles at a false discovery rate of 0.05. This cohort had only TCR beta chains sequenced, and the lack of alpha or paired-chain data limited which features could be detected. Presence/absence analyses assumed roughly uniform sequencing depth across donors, an assumption that may not hold. A cluster of highly shared sequence variants was judged likely to represent a technical artifact of the sequencing pipeline. In a later analysis, several top co-occurrence clusters were reported to appear linked to parvovirus B19, influenza, CMV and Epstein-Barr virus. Because counts were too low, some 17 rarely observed V segments, including chromosome 9 orphons, were left out of the earlier analysis of approximately 500 of the donors. Immune exposure information for the cohort was limited to CMV serostatus. According to a later analysis, TCR association rates differed among HLA loci, with DRB1 alleles showing the most associated TCRs and HLA-C alleles showing the fewest. An association between a missense DCLRE1C variant and V-gene and J-gene trimming of TCR beta chains was found in a later genetic analysis and replicated in an independent cohort. While some public TCRs were present in many individuals, most TCR sequences turned up only very rarely across donors. Strong co-occurrence of HLA alleles, especially DR and DQ, made assigning TCR associations to individual alleles difficult. Three of the identified cytomegalovirus-associated TCR beta chains were confirmed in vitro to be specific for cytomegalovirus antigens. In a later analysis, HLA-associated TCR beta chains showed more clonal expansion and lower generation probabilities than non-associated chains that were equally common. Correlated functional status among segregating V segments might be attributable to linkage disequilibrium, but an unknown experimental factor could not be ruled out. In a later genetic analysis, fewer N-insertions in productive TCRs were reported among donors in an Asian-associated ancestry cluster than the roughly 700-donor mean. A further reported finding was that TCR beta sequences accurately predicted the HLA-A and HLA-B alleles for most subjects in the first cohort.

Trimming costs V 4 bases and J 2 bases, and their ends lie 18 bases apart. The germline V gene encodes CDR1 SGHDT and CDR2 YYEEEE. From cysteine to phenylalanine, the CDR3 is 16 amino acids long. The entry retains the CDR3 DNA only, 48 bases that are in frame from base 1. Points on this clone: Its antigen has not been determined. No base qualities exist here, and no much larger clone lies one base off it.

The method was the immunoSEQ multiplex PCR assay. For the multiplex PCR, a mixture combining 60 forward primers for TCR Vbeta segments and 13 reverse primers for TCR Jbeta segments was used. Amplification of the CDR3 region of rearranged TCR beta genes was performed with a multiplex PCR assay on genomic DNA. Amplified TCR beta libraries were sequenced as 87-base-pair reads on the Illumina HiSeq System. The study's processing was this. A later analysis counted 75 million to 100 million unique TCR beta chains across the 550 to 700 repertoires, and some 11 million of these chains were shared by at least two donors. To remove PCR and sequencing errors, raw reads were error-corrected and collapsed into unique sequences using a nearest-neighbor algorithm that merged closely related sequences. To assign V, D and J gene segments, CDR3 sequences were aligned to IMGT reference sequences. For a sequence to be retained, at least a six-nucleotide match to both a V gene segment and a J gene segment was required. Rearrangements were called productive when the CDR3 lacked stop codons and stayed in frame with V and J; all others were non-productive. CDR3 was defined according to IMGT convention as the region running from the second conserved V-encoded cysteine to the conserved J-encoded phenylalanine. Sequences without an unambiguous match to a single V gene segment were excluded from the earlier analysis of almost 600 of the donors. In an earlier analysis of roughly 600 of the donors, a V segment was called functional when productive rearrangements were above 56.7%, and segregating when the standard deviation between donors exceeded 5%. To diagnose cytomegalovirus status from the catalog of TCR beta chain sequences, a statistical classification framework was built. V and J gene assignment, in a later analysis, came from comparing TCR nucleotide sequences with IMGT/GENE-DB human TR gene sequences. In a later analysis, CDR3 sequences and most-parsimonious VDJ recombination scenarios were assigned using the TCRdist pipeline. In a later analysis, each TCR beta chain was defined by its CDR3 amino acid sequence together with its V-gene family, and reads without a unique V-gene family were excluded. A later analysis removed nearly 600 highly shared, low-generation-probability nucleotide sequences to deal with suspected cross-contamination and a sequencing artifact. In a later analysis, a clonal expansion index was calculated for each public chain from normalized within-repertoire ranks of inferred template counts. Generation probabilities in a later analysis came from a VDJ recombination model fitted to out-of-frame rearrangements, and those results were checked against IGoR. In a later analysis, hypergeometric tests were used to score TCR-TCR, TCR-HLA and TCR-CMV co-occurrence, with a repertoire-size bias correction applied to TCR pairs. A later analysis estimated false discovery rates by permuting HLA or CMV assignments 20 times. A later analysis grouped co-occurring TCRs with DBSCAN, adding TCRdist sequence similarity when clustering within HLA-allele-positive subsets. Repertoires with fewer than 30,000 or more than 120,000 public chains were left out of co-occurrence clustering, as were five repertoires with anomalous nucleotide sharing. TCRdb took this table from immuneACCESS and kept in-frame rearrangements with V and J called. Such tables lack part of the clones; where checked against another copy, unresolved V genes explain under half of the gap, and the rest is unexplained. The V and J calls and the clone size are those of that table, but D and trimming were determined from the DNA. The sample profile shows around 62,000 clones; 80% to 90% of them were found once. The ten largest clonotypes hold 2.5% to 3% of the sample.

The cohort comprised 666 healthy bone marrow donors. At the time of sampling, all cohort members were nominally healthy, though unrecorded immune exposures were likely present. The donor tested CMV seronegative, placing the donor among the 352 seronegative members of the cohort. A peripheral blood sample was provided by each donor, and peripheral blood mononuclear cells were used for TCR beta sequencing. Genomic DNA extraction from the blood cell samples was performed with the Qiagen DNeasy Blood Extraction Kit. The clonotype originates from a young woman in good health and CMV-seronegative. Sequenced sample: PBMCs. The chain was built from TRBV5-6 and TRBJ2-5; D gene: possibly TRBD1, on 6 matching bases. The sequenced DNA: TGTGCCAGCAGCCAGGACCAGGGGACAAGACAAGAGACCCAGTACTTC. This codes for CASSQDQGTRQETQYF.